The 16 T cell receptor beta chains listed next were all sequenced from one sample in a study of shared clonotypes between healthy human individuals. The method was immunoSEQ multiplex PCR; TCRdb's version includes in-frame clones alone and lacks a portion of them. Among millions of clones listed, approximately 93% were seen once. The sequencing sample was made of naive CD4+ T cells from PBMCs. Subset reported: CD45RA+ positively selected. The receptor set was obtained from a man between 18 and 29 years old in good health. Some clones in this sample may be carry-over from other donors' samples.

The chain's CDR3 is CLGRGNGYTF. The CDR3 nucleotides read TGTTTGGGTAGGGGGAATGGCTACACCTTC. The gene calls are TRBV30 and TRBJ1-2, with D possibly TRBD1 on 6 matching bases. Germline loops: CDR1 GTSNPN, CDR2 SVGIG (reference sequence). This CDR3 region has 10 residues. The full variable domain, completed using reference TRBV30 and TRBJ1-2, is SQTIHQWPATLVQPVGSPLSLECTVEGTSNPNLYWYRQAAGRGLQLLFYSVGIGQISSEVPQNLSASRPQDRQFILSSKKLLLSDSGFYLCLGRGNGYTFGSGTRLTVV.

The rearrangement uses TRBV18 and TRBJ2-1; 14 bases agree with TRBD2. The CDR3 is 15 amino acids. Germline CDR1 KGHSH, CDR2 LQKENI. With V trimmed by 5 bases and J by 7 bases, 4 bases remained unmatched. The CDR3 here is CASSFGTSGRNEQFF. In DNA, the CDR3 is TGTGCCAGCTCATTTGGGACTAGCGGGAGAAATGAGCAGTTCTTC.

The CDR3: CASSLGTLAGGPRETQYF. The DNA for the CDR3 is TGCGCCAGCAGCCTGGGCACACTAGCGGGAGGGCCCCGGGAGACCCAGTACTTC. This rearrangement joins TRBV4-1 to TRBJ2-5, with 13 nucleotides matching TRBD2. This CDR3 has 18 residues. V dropped 4 bases and J dropped 5; count of bases not matched to a gene: 13. The germline V gene encodes CDR1 MGHRA and CDR2 YSYEKL.

The CDR3 nucleotides read TGCAGCGCTACACAGGACAGGGCGAACACCGGGGAGCTGTTTTTT. This encodes CSATQDRANTGELFF. The genes are TRBV29-1 and TRBJ2-2; 8 bases map to TRBD1. Germline assignment: CDR1 SQVTM and CDR2 ANQGSEA. The ends lost 7 bases at V and 0 bases at J; junction bases unmatched: 7. CDR3 size: 15 residues.

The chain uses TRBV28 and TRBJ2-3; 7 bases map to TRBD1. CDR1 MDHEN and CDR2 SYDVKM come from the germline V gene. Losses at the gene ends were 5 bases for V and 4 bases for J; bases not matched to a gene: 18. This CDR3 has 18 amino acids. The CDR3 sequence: CASSPTQGKGVMADTQYF. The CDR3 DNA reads TGTGCCAGCAGTCCGACACAGGGGAAGGGGGTCATGGCAGATACGCAGTATTTT.

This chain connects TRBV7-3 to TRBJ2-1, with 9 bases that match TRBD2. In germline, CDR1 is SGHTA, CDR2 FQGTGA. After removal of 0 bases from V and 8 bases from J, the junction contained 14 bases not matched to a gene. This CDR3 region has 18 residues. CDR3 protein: CASSLTGASGISFYEQFF. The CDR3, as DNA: TGTGCCAGCAGCTTAACCGGGGCTAGCGGGATTAGCTTCTATGAGCAGTTCTTC.

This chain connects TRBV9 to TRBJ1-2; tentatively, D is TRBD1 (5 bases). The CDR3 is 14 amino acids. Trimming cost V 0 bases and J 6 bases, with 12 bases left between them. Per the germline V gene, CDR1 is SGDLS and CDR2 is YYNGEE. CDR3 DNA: TGTGCCAGCAGCGTAGAATCAGGGAGTCATGGCTACACCTTC. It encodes CASSVESGSHGYTF.

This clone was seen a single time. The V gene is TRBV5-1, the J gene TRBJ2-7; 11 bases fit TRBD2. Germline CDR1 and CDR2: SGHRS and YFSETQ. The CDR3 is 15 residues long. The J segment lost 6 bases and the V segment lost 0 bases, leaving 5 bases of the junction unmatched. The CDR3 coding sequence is TGCGCCAGCAGCTTGGAACTAGCGGGAGCACCCGAGCAGTACTTC. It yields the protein CASSLELAGAPEQYF.

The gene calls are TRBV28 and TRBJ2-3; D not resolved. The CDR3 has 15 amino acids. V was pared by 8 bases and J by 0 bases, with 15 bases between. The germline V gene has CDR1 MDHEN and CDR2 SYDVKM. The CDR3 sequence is CASDLGGVSTDTQYF. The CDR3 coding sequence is TGTGCCAGCGACCTTGGTGGGGTGAGCACAGATACGCAGTATTTT. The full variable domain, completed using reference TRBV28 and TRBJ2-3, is DVKVTQSSRYLVKRTGEKVFLECVQDMDHENMFWYRQDPGLGLRLIYFSYDVKMKEKGDIPEGYSVSREKKERFSLILESASTNQTSMYLCASDLGGVSTDTQYFGPGTRLTVL.

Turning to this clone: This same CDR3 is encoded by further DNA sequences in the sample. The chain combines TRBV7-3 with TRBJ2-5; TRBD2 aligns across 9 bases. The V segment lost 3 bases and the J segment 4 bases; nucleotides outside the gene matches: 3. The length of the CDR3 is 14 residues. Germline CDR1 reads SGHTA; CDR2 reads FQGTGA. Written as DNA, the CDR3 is TGTGCCAGCAGCTTGGGACTAGCTGGAGAGACCCAGTACTTC. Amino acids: CASSLGLAGETQYF.

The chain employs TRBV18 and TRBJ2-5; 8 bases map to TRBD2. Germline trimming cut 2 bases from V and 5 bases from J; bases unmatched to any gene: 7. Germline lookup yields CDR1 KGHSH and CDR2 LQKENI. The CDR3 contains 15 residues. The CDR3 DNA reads TGTGCCAGCTCACCATACGGGACTAGTGGGGAGACCCAGTACTTC. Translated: CASSPYGTSGETQYF.

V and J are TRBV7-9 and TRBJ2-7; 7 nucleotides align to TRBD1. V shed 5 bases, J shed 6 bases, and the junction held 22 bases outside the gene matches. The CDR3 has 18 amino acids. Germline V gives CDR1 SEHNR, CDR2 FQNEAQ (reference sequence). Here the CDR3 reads CASSKPGQLKAVRPEQYF. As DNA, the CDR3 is TGTGCCAGCAGCAAACCGGGACAGCTGAAAGCAGTCCGGCCCGAGCAGTACTTC.

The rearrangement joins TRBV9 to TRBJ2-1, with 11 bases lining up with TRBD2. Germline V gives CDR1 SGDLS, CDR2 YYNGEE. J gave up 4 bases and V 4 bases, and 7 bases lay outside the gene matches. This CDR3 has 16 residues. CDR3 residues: CASSSTGTSGYNEQFF. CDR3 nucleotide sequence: TGTGCCAGCAGCTCCACAGGGACTAGCGGATACAATGAGCAGTTCTTC.

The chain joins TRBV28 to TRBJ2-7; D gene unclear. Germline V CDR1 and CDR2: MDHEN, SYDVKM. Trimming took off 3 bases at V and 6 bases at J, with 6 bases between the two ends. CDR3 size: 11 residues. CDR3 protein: CASSLVAEQYF. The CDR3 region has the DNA TGTGCCAGCAGTTTGGTAGCCGAGCAGTACTTC.

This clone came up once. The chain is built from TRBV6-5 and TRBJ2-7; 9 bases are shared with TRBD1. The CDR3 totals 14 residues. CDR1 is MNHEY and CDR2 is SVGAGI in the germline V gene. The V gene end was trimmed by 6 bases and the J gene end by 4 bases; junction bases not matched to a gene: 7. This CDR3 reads CASRAGTGIYEQYF. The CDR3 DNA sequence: TGTGCCAGCAGGGCCGGGACAGGGATTTACGAGCAGTACTTC.

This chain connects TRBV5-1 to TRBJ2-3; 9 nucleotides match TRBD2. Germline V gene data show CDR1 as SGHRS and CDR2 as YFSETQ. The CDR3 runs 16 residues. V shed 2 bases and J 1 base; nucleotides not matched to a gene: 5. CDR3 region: CASSFSSGIGTDTQYF. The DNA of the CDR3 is TGCGCCAGCAGCTTTTCTAGCGGGATAGGCACAGATACGCAGTATTTT.